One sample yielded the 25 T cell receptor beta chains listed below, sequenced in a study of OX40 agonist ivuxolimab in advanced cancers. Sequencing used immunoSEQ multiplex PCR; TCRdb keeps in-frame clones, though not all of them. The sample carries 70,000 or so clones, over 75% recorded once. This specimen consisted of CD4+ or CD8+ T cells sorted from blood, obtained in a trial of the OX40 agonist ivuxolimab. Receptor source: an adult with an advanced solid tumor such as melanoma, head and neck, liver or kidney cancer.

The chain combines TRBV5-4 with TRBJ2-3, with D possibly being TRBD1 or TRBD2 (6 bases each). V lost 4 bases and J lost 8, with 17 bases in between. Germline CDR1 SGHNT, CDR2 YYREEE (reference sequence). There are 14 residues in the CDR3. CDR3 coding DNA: TGTGCCAGCAGCCCGACGGGGGCAATGAGTACGCAGTATTTT. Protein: CASSPTGAMSTQYF.

The DNA for the CDR3 is TGTGCCAGCAGTGACCGAGGCATGAGCACAGATACGCAGTATTTT. Its translation: CASSDRGMSTDTQYF. The chain is built from TRBV6-4 and TRBJ2-3; D gene ambiguous. Between the trimmed V and J ends, which lost 2 bases and 0 bases, there was a span of 9 bases. The CDR3 loop spans 15 amino acids. Germline V gene sequence: CDR1 MRHNA, CDR2 SNTAGT.

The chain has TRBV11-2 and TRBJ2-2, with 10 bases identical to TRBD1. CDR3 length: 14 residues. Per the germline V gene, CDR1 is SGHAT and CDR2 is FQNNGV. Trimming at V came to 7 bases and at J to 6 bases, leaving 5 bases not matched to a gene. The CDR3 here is CASKTGGGSGELFF. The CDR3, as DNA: TGTGCCAGCAAGACAGGGGGCGGGTCCGGGGAGCTGTTTTTT.

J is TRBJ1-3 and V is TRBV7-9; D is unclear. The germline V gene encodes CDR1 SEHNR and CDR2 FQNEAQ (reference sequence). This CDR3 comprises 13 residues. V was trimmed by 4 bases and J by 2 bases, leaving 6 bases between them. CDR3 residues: CASSSGAGNTIYF. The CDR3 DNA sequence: TGTGCCAGCAGCTCCGGAGCTGGAAACACCATATATTTT.

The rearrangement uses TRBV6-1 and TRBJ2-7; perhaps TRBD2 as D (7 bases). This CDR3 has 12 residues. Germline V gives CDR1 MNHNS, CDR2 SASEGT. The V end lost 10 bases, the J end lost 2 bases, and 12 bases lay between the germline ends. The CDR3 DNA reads TGTGCCACCAAGGGGGGGGCCTACGAGCAGTACTTC. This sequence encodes CATKGGAYEQYF.

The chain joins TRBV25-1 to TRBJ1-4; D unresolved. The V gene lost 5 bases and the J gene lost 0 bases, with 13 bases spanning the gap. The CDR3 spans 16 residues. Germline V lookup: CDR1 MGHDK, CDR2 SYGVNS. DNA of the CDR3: TGTGCCAGCAGTTTTGCGACACCAGCAACTAATGAAAAACTGTTTTTT. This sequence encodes CASSFATPATNEKLFF. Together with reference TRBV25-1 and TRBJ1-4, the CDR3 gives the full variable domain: EADIYQTPRYLVIGTGKKITLECSQTMGHDKMYWYQQDPGMELHLIHYSYGVNSTEKGDLSSESTVSRIRTEHFPLTLESARPSHTSQYLCASSFATPATNEKLFFGSGTQLSVL.

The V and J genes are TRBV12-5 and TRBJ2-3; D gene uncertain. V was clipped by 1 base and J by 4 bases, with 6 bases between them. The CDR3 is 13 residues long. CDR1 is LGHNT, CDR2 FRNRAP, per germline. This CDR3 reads CASGLEGSDTQYF. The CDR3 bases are TGTGCTAGTGGTTTGGAAGGGTCAGATACGCAGTATTTT.

The CDR3 DNA reads TGTGCCATCAGTGAGTCTTGGGCCGAAGCTTTCTTT. The encoded protein is CAISESWAEAFF. This chain links TRBV10-3 with TRBJ1-1; D call uncertain. Germline values: CDR1 ENHRY, CDR2 SYGVKD. This CDR3 has 12 residues. The V gene lost 0 bases and the J gene lost 8 bases, with 7 bases spanning the gap.

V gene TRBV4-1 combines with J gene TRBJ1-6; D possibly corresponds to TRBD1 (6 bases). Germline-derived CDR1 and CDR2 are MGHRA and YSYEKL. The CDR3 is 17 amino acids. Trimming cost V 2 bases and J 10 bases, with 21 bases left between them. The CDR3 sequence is CASSQPLTGHEGSPLHF. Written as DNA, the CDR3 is TGCGCCAGCAGCCAACCACTCACAGGGCACGAAGGATCACCCCTCCACTTT.

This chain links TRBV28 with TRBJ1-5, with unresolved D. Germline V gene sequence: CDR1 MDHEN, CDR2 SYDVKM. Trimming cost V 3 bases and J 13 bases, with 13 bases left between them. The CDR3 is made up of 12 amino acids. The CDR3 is CASSFPQTGQHF. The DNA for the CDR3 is TGTGCCAGCAGTTTCCCCCAGACGGGACAGCATTTT.

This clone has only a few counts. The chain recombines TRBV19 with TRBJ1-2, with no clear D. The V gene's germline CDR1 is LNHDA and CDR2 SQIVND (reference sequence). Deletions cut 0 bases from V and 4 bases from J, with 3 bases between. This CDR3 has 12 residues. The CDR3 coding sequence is TGTGCCAGTAGTATAGACAGCTATGGCTACACCTTC. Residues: CASSIDSYGYTF.

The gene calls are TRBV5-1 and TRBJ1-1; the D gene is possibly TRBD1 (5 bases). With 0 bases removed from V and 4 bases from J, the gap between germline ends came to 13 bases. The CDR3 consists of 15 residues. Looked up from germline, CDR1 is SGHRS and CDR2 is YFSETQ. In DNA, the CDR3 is TGCGCCAGCAGCTTGGGCGCGGGGGAGGGCACTGAAGCTTTCTTT. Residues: CASSLGAGEGTEAFF.

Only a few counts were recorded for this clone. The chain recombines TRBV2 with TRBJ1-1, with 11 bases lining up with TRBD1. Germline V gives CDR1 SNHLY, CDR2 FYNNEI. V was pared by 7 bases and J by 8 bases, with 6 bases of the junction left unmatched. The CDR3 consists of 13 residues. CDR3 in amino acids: CASNGQGAWEAFF. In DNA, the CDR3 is TGTGCCAGCAACGGACAGGGGGCTTGGGAAGCTTTCTTT.

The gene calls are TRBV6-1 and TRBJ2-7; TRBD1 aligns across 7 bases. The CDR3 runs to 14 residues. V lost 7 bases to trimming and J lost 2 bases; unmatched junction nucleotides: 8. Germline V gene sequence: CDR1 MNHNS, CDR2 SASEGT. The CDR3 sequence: CASTWAGGPYEQYF. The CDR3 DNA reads TGTGCCAGCACATGGGCAGGGGGACCCTACGAGCAGTACTTC.

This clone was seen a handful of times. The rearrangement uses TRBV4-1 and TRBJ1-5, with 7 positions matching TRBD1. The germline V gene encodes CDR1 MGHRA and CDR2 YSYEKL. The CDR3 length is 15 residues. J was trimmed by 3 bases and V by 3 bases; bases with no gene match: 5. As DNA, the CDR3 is TGCGCCAGCAGCCAGGGGACAGTCCTCAATCAGCCCCAGCATTTT. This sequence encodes CASSQGTVLNQPQHF.

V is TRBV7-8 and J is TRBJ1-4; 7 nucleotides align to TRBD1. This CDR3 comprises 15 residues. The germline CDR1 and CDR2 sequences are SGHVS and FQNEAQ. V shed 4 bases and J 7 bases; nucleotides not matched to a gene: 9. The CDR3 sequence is CASSSEQGTGEKLFF. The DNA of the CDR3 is TGTGCCAGCAGCTCGGAACAGGGGACCGGTGAAAAACTGTTTTTT. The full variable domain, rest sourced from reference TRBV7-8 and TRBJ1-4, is GAGVSQSPRYKVAKRGQDVALRCDPISGHVSLFWYQQALGQGPEFLTYFQNEAQLDKSGLPSDRFFAERPEGSVSTLKIQRTQQEDSAVYLCASSSEQGTGEKLFFGSGTQLSVL.

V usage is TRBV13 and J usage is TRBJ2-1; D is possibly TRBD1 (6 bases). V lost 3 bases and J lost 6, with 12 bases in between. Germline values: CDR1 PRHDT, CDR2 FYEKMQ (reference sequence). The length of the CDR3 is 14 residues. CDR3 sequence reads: CASSFGLGGNEQFF. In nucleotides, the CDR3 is TGTGCCAGCAGCTTCGGGCTAGGGGGCAATGAGCAGTTCTTC.

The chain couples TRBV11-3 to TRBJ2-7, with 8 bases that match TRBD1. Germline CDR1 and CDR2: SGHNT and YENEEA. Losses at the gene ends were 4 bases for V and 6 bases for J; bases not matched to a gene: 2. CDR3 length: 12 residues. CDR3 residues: CASSSTGGEQYF. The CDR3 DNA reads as TGTGCCAGCAGCTCAACAGGGGGCGAGCAGTACTTC. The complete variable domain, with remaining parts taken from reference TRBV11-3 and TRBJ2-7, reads EAGVVQSPRYKIIEKKQPVAFWCNPISGHNTLYWYLQNLGQGPELLIRYENEEAVDDSQLPKDRFSAERLKGVDSTLKIQPAELGDSAVYLCASSSTGGEQYFGPGTRLTVT.

CDR3 residues: CASSLATGLSSYEQYF. As DNA, the CDR3 is TGTGCCAGCAGCTTAGCTACGGGACTAAGCTCCTACGAGCAGTACTTC. The chain employs TRBV7-9 and TRBJ2-7; 7 bases are a match to TRBD2. Germline CDR1 is SEHNR and CDR2 is FQNEAQ (reference sequence). The junction had 5 bases not matched to a gene; V was cut back by 0 bases and J by 0 bases. The CDR3 has 16 residues.

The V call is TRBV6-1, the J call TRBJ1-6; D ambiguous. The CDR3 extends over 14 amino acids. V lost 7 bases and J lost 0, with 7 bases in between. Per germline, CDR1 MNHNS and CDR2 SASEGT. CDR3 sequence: CASKVGSYNSPLHF. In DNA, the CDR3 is TGTGCCAGCAAGGTGGGCTCCTATAATTCACCCCTCCACTTT.

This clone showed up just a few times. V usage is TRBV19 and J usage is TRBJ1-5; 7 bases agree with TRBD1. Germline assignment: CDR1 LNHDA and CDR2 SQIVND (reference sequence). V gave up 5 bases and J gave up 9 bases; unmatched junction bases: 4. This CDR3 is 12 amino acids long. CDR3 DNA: TGTGCCAGTAGTTCCCAGGGGGGGCCCCAGCATTTT. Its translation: CASSSQGGPQHF.

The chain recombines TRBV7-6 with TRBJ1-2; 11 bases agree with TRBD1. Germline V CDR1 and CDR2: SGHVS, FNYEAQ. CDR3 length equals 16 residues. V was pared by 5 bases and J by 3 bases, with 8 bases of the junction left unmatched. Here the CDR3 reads CASSGGQGVGDYGYTF. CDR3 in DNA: TGTGCCAGCAGCGGGGGACAGGGGGTAGGAGACTATGGCTACACCTTC.

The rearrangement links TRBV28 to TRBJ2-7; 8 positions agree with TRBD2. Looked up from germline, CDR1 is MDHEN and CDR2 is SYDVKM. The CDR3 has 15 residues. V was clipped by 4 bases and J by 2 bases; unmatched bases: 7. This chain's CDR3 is CASSSGGTQPYEQYF. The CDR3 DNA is TGTGCCAGCAGTTCGGGGGGGACTCAACCCTACGAGCAGTACTTC.

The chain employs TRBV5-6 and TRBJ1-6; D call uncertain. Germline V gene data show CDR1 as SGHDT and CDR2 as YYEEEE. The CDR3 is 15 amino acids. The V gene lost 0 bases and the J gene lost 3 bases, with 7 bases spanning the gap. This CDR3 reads CASSLAGGYNSPLHF. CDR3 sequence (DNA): TGTGCCAGCAGCTTGGCGGGCGGCTATAATTCACCCCTCCACTTT.

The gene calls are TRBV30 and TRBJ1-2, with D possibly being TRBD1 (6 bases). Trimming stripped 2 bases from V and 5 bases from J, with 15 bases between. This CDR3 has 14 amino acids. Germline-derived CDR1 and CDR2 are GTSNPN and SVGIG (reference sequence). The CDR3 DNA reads TGTGCCTGGAGTTTGAGGACAGTTCCATATGGCTACACCTTC. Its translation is CAWSLRTVPYGYTF.